Presented here are 17 T cell receptor beta chains from one specimen sequenced in a study of CD8+CD57+ T cells in acquired aplastic anemia. Investigators profiled TCR beta VDJ and CDR3 from genomic DNA template. TCRdb redid the calling of the reads with MiXCR, one entry per CDR3 protein. The table has roughly 240,000 distinct CDR3 sequences, around 45% seen once; the top ten hold approximately 7.8%. The sequenced patients had an expansion of CD8+CD57+ cells seen by flow cytometry. The sample consisted of sorted CD4+, CD8+, or CD8+CD57+ T cells (not recorded which) from PBMCs. The source is a human donor with aplastic anemia.

This clonotype was seen many times. The gene calls are TRBV7-9 and TRBJ1-6; D is ambiguous. This CDR3 is 16 amino acids long. With 4 bases removed from V and 3 bases from J, the gap between germline ends came to 13 bases. CDR1 is SEHNR and CDR2 is FQNEAQ in the germline V gene (reference sequence). The CDR3 protein is CASSSRSVGYNSPLHF. CDR3 coding DNA: TGTGCCAGCAGCTCCCGATCCGTCGGCTATAATTCACCCCTCCACTTT.

On this clonotype: The junction does not match germline at one end; this may be a read error. The V call is TRBV7-7, the J call TRBJ2-5; the D is unclear. CDR1 SSHAT and CDR2 FNYEAQ come from the germline V gene (reference sequence). The length of the CDR3 is 15 residues. The CDR3 spells CASSLRRDAQETQYF. For the CDR3, the DNA is TGTGCTAGCAGCTTACGGCGCGACGCGCAAGAGACCCAGTACTTC.

The chain uses TRBV3-1 and TRBJ2-7; D gene uncertain. Trimming removed 0 bases at V and 6 bases at J, with 12 bases between. There are 14 residues in the CDR3. CDR1 and CDR2 (germline): LGHDT, YNNKEL (reference sequence). In nucleotides, the CDR3 is TGTGCCAGCAGCCAAGATTTTCTTTTTGTCGAGCAGTACTTC. Translated, it gives CASSQDFLFVEQYF.

This clonotype was observed at least ten times. The J gene is TRBJ2-1, the V gene TRBV20-1; 9 bases align to TRBD2. The junction had 8 bases not matched to a gene; V was cut back by 5 bases and J by 6 bases. The CDR3 loop spans 14 amino acids. Per the germline V gene, CDR1 is DFQATT and CDR2 is SNEGSKA (reference sequence). CDR3 residues: CSALGLAGPNEQFF. The CDR3 DNA sequence: TGCAGTGCTCTGGGGCTAGCGGGGCCCAATGAGCAGTTCTTC.

Remarks on this clonotype: The missing conserved phenylalanine or tryptophan at the end of this CDR3 makes a read error likely. V and J are TRBV7-9 and TRBJ2-5, with 7 bases that match TRBD2. CDR1 is SEHNR and CDR2 is FQNEAQ in the germline V gene (reference sequence). CDR3 length: 15 amino acids. This chain's CDR3 is CASSLARSAGESQYS. The CDR3 nucleotides read TGTGCCAGCAGCTTAGCGCGATCGGCGGGGGAGAGCCAGTACTCC.

This clonotype is a singleton in its sample. The V gene is TRBV11-3, the J gene TRBJ1-6, with D maybe TRBD1 (6 bases). Trimming pared 5 bases from V and 6 bases from J, leaving 14 bases between. The CDR3 has 15 residues. CDR1 SGHNT and CDR2 YENEEA come from the germline V gene. CDR3 amino acids: CASSIKQGPNSPLHF. DNA for the CDR3: TGTGCCAGCAGCATCAAACAGGGCCCTAATTCACCCCTCCACTTT.

The chain has TRBV19 and TRBJ2-2; D remains unclear. Germline CDR1 and CDR2: LNHDA and SQIVND (reference sequence). CDR3 length: 16 residues. The germline V and J ends were trimmed by 3 bases and 1 base, with 12 bases remaining between them. The CDR3 DNA follows: TGTGCCAGTAGTATGGCCGACTCGGTGAACACCGGGGAGCTGTTTTTT. Translated: CASSMADSVNTGELFF.

The rearrangement uses TRBV10-3 and TRBJ1-2; the D is unclear. V shed 5 bases and J shed 4 bases, with 14 bases lying between them. Germline V CDR1 and CDR2: ENHRY, SYGVKD. This CDR3 comprises 14 residues. In nucleotides, the CDR3 is TGTGCCATCAGTTTTACGTTAGCGGGCTATGGCTACACCTTC. It translates to CAISFTLAGYGYTF.

The gene calls are TRBV6-6 and TRBJ2-2; weak D call: TRBD2 (5 bases). The CDR3 is made up of 15 amino acids. Germline CDR1 reads MNHNY; CDR2 reads SVGAGI (reference sequence). The V end lost 1 base, the J end lost 4 bases, and 10 bases lay between the germline ends. The CDR3 loop reads CASSYFGDSTGELFF. CDR3 bases: TGTGCCAGCAGTTACTTCGGGGATTCCACCGGGGAGCTGTTTTTT.

In this sample, this clonotype turned up a few times. This may stem from a read error, because a much larger clone lies one nucleotide away. The chain's CDR3 is CASSDGLAFDEQFF. The CDR3 nucleotides read TGTGCCAGCAGTGATGGCCTAGCCTTCGATGAGCAGTTCTTC. V and J are TRBV12-3 or TRBV12-4 and TRBJ2-1; possible D gene TRBD2, 5 bases. The CDR3 length is 14 residues. V was shortened by 5 bases and J by 8 bases, with 16 bases between the two germline ends.

V gene TRBV15 combines with J gene TRBJ1-2; D is unresolved. The V gene's germline CDR1 is LNHNV and CDR2 YYDKDF (reference sequence). The V gene lost 1 base and the J gene lost 8 bases, with 11 bases spanning the gap. The CDR3 contains 13 residues. In DNA, the CDR3 is TGTGCCACCAGCAGAGGACGGGAGGGAGGCTACACCTTC. Protein product: CATSRGREGGYTF.

This clonotype came up once. The chain carries TRBV2 and TRBJ2-2; D not resolved. The CDR3 sequence is 10 residues long. V was clipped by 6 bases and J by 7 bases, with 3 bases between them. Germline CDR1 and CDR2: SNHLY and FYNNEI. CDR3 loop: CASRIGELFF. The CDR3 DNA reads as TGTGCCAGCAGGATCGGGGAGCTGTTTTTT.

This chain uses TRBV20-1 with TRBJ2-2, with D perhaps matching TRBD1 (5 bases). V was trimmed by 0 bases and J by 3 bases, leaving 11 bases between them. The CDR3 totals 15 residues. The V gene's germline CDR1 is DFQATT and CDR2 SNEGSKA (reference sequence). Here the CDR3 reads CSARDYETDTGELFF. CDR3 DNA sequence: TGCAGTGCTAGAGATTACGAGACAGACACCGGGGAGCTGTTTTTT.

The rearrangement uses TRBV27 and TRBJ2-7; D possibly corresponds to TRBD1 (5 bases). Germline assignment: CDR1 MNHEY and CDR2 SMNVEV (reference sequence). CDR3 size: 15 residues. V was trimmed by 2 bases and J by 3 bases, leaving 14 bases between them. CDR3 nucleotides: TGTGCCAGCAGTTTAGCACAGGTCGCCTTCTACGAGCAGTACTTC. Translated: CASSLAQVAFYEQYF.

The chain couples TRBV19 to TRBJ1-3; D may be TRBD1 (5 bases). The CDR3 sequence is 15 residues long. Germline-derived CDR1 and CDR2 are LNHDA and SQIVND (reference sequence). Deletions cut 3 bases from V and 0 bases from J, with 9 bases between. Here the CDR3 DNA reads TGTGCCAGTAGTATCGGGGGGATCTCTGGAAACACCATATATTTT. The encoded protein is CASSIGGISGNTIYF.

At least ten counts were recorded for this clonotype. The chain combines TRBV4-2 with TRBJ1-1; unclear D gene. Trimming cost V 3 bases and J 1 base, with 15 bases left between them. This CDR3 has 16 amino acids. Germline V CDR1 and CDR2: LGHNA, YNFKEQ. CDR3 sequence reads: CASSHGQLGGNTEAFF. CDR3 sequence (DNA): TGTGCCAGCAGCCATGGGCAGCTCGGCGGGAACACTGAAGCTTTCTTT.

With regard to this clonotype: This may be a read error: a much more frequent sequence differs by one nucleotide. This rearrangement joins TRBV7-9 to TRBJ2-7, with 10 nucleotides matching TRBD2. The CDR3 spans 18 residues. Unmatched junction bases numbered 17, after V lost 2 bases and J lost 7 bases. CDR1 is SEHNR and CDR2 is FQNEAQ in the germline V gene (reference sequence). For the CDR3, the DNA is TGTGCCAGCAGCTTAAAGACTAGCGGGCCCGCCTACAAAAATGAGCAGTACTTC. Protein sequence: CASSLKTSGPAYKNEQYF.